This TCR beta chain was sequenced during a study of molecular identifiers for immune sequencing clone quantification (dated by TCRdb to between 2017 and 2018). Describing the broader study: For a replicate experiment, the RNA from either roughly 18,000 or 92,000 naive CD8 T cells was divided into five aliquots, and four of those aliquots went on to sequencing. The study was a methods study using CD8 T cells to benchmark molecular-identifier clustering-based TCR repertoire sequencing (MIDCIRS) and TCR RNA copy counting. Overall study outcomes, separate from this receptor: Identical TCR molecules sharing a barcode could cause highly expanded clone sizes to be underestimated. Spiked-in Jurkat TCR RNA equivalent to a single cell was reported to be detectable even among approximately 1.1 million naive CD8 T cells. Modeling estimated 3 to 3.5 recovered TCR RNA copies per cell, compared with about 10 by digital PCR, which implies 30% to 35% capture efficiency. When barcode sub-clustering was left out, chimeric consensus sequences inflated TCR diversity, with chimeras reaching as high as 47%. Clones above 20 RNA copies held over 98% of molecules in CMV-specific effector cells but under 1% in naive cells.

CDR1 and CDR2 (LGHDT, YNNKEL) derive from the germline V gene (reference sequence). The CDR3 spans 12 residues, from the cysteine through the phenylalanine. Of all the DNA, just the CDR3 is kept, 36 bases in frame from base 1. V is reduced by 4 bases and J by 5 bases, leaving a spacing of 7 bases between them. Library generation was performed with PCR. Sequencing instrument: Illumina MiSeq. Purification of total RNA was performed with the Qiagen AllPrep DNA/RNA kit. Before analysis, reads from multiple sequencing runs of one library were combined. The original pipeline was this. Reads were retained only if their TCR constant sequence matched exactly, and those retained reads were trimmed to 150 nt and grouped according to their 12-nt molecular barcodes. Reads in each barcode group were sub-clustered using a 15% Levenshtein threshold, and a quality-weighted consensus sequence was built for each RNA molecule. Non-functional sequences were excluded, and lower-count sequences lying one edit away from another sequence were also excluded. Based on a fit of two negative binomial distributions, barcode sub-clusters having less than 20% of the maximum read count were discarded. TCRdb reanalyzed the raw reads on its own, using fastp at Q25 for trimming and MiXCR for clone calling, and kept in-frame beta chains. Under each unique CDR3 protein, matching rows form one entry showing the most common genes and DNA. For this entry, the V and J calls and clone size follow TCRdb and not the study's own pipeline. This sample is represented by about 40,000 distinct CDR3 sequences; roughly 20% of them were singletons. Less than 9% of the sample rests with the top ten.

This clonotype was seen a handful of times. It has no known antigen specificity. Base qualities are not recorded, but no much larger clone differs from it by a single base. Naive CD8 T cells were FACS-sorted as CD8+CD4-CCR7+CD45RA+ on a BD FACSAria II into RLT Plus buffer. Some naive CD8 T cell RNA was split equally between MIDCIRS and a Smart-seq2-style 5'RACE protocol for a sensitivity comparison. CD8 T cells were enriched using RosetteSep CD8+ T Cell Enrichment Cocktail and Ficoll-Paque, and the enriched cells then underwent ACK red cell lysis. The sequence was collected from a human donor in good health. Some libraries in this study had Jurkat cell RNA spiked in. The sequence is built from TRBV3-1 and TRBJ2-3; the D segment cannot be called with confidence. Sequencing was carried out using naive CD8+ T cells from blood, with Jurkat cell RNA spiked in. The cell subset or site label of this sample denotes: FACS-sorted CD8+CD4-CCR7+CD45RA+ naive T cells. CDR3 region: CASSLGIDTQYF. The nucleotide sequence reads as follows: TGTGCCAGCAGCCTTGGCATAGATACGCAGTATTTT.